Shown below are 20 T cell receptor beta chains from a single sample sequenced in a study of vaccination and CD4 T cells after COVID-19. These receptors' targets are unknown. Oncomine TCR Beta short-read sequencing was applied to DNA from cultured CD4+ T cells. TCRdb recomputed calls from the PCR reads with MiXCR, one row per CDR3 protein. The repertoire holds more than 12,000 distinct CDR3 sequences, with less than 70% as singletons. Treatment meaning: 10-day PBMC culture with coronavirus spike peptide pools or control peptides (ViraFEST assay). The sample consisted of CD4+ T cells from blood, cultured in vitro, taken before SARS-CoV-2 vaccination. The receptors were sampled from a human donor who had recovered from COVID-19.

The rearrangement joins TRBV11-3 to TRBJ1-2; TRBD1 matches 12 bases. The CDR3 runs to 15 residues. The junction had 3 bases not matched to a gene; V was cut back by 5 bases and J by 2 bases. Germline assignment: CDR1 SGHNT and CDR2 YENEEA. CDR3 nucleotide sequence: TGTGCCAGCAGCCTGGGACAGGGGGCGAACTATGGCTACACCTTC. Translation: CASSLGQGANYGYTF. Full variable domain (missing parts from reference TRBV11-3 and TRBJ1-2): EAGVVQSPRYKIIEKKQPVAFWCNPISGHNTLYWYLQNLGQGPELLIRYENEEAVDDSQLPKDRFSAERLKGVDSTLKIQPAELGDSAVYLCASSLGQGANYGYTFGSGTRLTVV.

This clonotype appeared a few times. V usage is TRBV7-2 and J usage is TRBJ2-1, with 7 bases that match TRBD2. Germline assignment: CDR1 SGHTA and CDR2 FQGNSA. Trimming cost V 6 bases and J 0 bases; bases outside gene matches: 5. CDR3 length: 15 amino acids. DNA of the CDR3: TGTGCCAGCAGGCCGGGGACTACCTCCTACAATGAGCAGTTCTTC. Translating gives CASRPGTTSYNEQFF.

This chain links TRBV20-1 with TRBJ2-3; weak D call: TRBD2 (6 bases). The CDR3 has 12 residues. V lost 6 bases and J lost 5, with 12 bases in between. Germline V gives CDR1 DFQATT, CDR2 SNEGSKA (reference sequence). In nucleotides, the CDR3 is TGCAGTGCCCCTTGGGGGGTAGATACGCAGTATTTT. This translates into CSAPWGVDTQYF.

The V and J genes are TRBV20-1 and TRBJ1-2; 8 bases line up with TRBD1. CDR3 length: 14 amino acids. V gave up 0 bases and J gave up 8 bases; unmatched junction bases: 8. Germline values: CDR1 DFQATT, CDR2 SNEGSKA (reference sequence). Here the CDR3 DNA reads TGCAGTGCTAGAGATAATCAGGGGGCGCGCGGCTACACCTTC. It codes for CSARDNQGARGYTF.

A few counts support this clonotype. The CDR3 sequence is CSARAHGQGQGQPQHF. The DNA for the CDR3 is TGCAGTGCTAGGGCCCACGGACAGGGGCAGGGACAGCCCCAGCATTTT. The chain recombines TRBV20-1 with TRBJ1-5; 9 positions match TRBD1. The length of the CDR3 is 16 residues. Germline V gives CDR1 DFQATT, CDR2 SNEGSKA (reference sequence). With V trimmed by 3 bases and J by 7 bases, 13 bases remained unmatched.

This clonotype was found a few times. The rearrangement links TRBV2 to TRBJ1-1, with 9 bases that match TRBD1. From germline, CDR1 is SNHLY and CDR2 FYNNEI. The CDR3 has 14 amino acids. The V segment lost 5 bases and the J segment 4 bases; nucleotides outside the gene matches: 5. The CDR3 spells CASSTGGGSTEAFF. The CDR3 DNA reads TGTGCCAGCAGTACAGGGGGCGGATCCACTGAAGCTTTCTTT.

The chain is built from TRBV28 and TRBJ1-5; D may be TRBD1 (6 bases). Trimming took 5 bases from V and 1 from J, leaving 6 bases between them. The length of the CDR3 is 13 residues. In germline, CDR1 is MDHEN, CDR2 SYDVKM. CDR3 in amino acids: CASSDRSNQPQHF. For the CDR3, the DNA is TGTGCCAGCAGTGACAGGAGCAATCAGCCCCAGCATTTT.

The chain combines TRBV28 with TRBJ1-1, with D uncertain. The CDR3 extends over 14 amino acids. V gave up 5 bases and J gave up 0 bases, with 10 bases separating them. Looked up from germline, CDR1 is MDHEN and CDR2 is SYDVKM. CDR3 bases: TGTGCCAGCAGTCTGGACGGCTTGAACACTGAAGCTTTCTTT. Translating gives CASSLDGLNTEAFF. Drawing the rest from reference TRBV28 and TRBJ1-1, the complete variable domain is DVKVTQSSRYLVKRTGEKVFLECVQDMDHENMFWYRQDPGLGLRLIYFSYDVKMKEKGDIPEGYSVSREKKERFSLILESASTNQTSMYLCASSLDGLNTEAFFGQGTRLTVV.

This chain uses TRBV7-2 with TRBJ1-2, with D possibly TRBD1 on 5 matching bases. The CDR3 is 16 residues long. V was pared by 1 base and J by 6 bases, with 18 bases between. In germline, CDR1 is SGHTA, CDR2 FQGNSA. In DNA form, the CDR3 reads TGTGCCAGCAGCTTAGACAGGACCGGGGGAAGAGATGGCTACACCTTC. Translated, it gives CASSLDRTGGRDGYTF.

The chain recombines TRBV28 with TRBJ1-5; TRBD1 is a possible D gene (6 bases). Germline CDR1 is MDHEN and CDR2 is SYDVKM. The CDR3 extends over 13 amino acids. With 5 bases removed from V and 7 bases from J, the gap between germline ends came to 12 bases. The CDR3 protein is CASSTGSLQPQHF. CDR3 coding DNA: TGTGCCAGCAGTACAGGGAGTTTACAGCCCCAGCATTTT.

The CDR3 here is CATSDPGQGGNQPQHF. The CDR3 DNA follows: TGTGCCACCAGTGACCCGGGACAGGGGGGCAATCAGCCCCAGCATTTT. The rearrangement joins TRBV24-1 to TRBJ1-5; 11 bases match TRBD1. CDR1 is KGHDR and CDR2 is SFDVKD in the germline V gene. The trim removed 4 bases at V and 2 bases at J, leaving 3 bases unmatched. The CDR3 spans 16 residues.

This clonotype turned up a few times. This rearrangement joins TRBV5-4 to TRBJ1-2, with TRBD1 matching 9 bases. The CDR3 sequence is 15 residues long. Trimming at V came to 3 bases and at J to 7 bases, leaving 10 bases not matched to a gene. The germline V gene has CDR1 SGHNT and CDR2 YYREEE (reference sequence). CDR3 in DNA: TGTGCCAGCAGCTCCATCGAGACAGGGGGGACTGGCTACACCTTC. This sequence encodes CASSSIETGGTGYTF.

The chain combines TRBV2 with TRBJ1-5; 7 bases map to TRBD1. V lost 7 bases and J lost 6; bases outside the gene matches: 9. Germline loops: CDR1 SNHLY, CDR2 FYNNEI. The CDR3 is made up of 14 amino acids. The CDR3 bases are TGTGCCAGCATGGTCTACCCAGGGGGTCAGCCCCAGCATTTT. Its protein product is CASMVYPGGQPQHF. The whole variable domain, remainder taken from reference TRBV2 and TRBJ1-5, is EPEVTQTPSHQVTQMGQEVILRCVPISNHLYFYWYRQILGQKVEFLVSFYNNEISEKSEIFDDQFSVERPDGSNFTLKIRSTKLEDSAMYFCASMVYPGGQPQHFGDGTRLSIL.

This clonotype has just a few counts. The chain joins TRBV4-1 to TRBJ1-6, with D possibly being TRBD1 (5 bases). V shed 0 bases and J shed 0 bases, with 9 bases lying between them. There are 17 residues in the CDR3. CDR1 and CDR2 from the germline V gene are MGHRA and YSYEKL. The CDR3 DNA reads TGCGCCAGCAGCCAAGATCGGGGCAGCTCCTATAATTCACCCCTCCACTTT. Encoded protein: CASSQDRGSSYNSPLHF.

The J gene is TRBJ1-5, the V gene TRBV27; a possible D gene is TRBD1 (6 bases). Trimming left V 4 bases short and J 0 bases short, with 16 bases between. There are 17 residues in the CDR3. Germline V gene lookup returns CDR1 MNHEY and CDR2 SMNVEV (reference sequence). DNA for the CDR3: TGTGCCAGCAGTTCTTTGCCACAGGGAAATAGCAATCAGCCCCAGCATTTT. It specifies CASSSLPQGNSNQPQHF.

CDR3 in amino acids: CASSLGATEAFF. In DNA, the CDR3 is TGTGCCAGCAGCTTAGGCGCCACTGAAGCTTTCTTT. V is TRBV7-9 and J is TRBJ1-1; D unresolved. CDR1 SEHNR and CDR2 FQNEAQ come from the germline V gene (reference sequence). V shed 1 base and J shed 4 bases, with 4 bases lying between them. There are 12 residues in the CDR3.

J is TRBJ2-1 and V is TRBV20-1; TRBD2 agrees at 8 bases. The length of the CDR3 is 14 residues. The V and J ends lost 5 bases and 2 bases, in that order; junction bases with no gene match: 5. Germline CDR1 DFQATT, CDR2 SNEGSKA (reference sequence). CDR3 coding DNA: TGCAGTGCTCAGCGGGGACTAGCCTACAATGAGCAGTTCTTC. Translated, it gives CSAQRGLAYNEQFF.

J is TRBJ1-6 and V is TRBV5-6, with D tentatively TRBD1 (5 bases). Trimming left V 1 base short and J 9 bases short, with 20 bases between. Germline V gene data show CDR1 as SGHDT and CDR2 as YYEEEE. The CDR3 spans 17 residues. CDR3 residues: CASSLFLSAPGGSPLHF. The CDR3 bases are TGTGCCAGCAGCTTGTTCCTCAGTGCGCCGGGGGGTTCACCCCTCCACTTT.

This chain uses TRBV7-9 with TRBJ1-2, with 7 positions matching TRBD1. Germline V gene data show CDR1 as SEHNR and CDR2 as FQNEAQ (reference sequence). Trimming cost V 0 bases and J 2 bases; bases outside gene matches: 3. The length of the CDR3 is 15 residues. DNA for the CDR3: TGTGCCAGCAGCTTAGCAGGGGGCGTCAACTATGGCTACACCTTC. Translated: CASSLAGGVNYGYTF.

CDR3 region: CAISAQRGGQETQYF. CDR3 coding DNA: TGTGCCATCAGTGCCCAGCGGGGGGGCCAGGAGACCCAGTACTTC. The chain carries TRBV10-3 and TRBJ2-5; 10 nucleotides align to TRBD2. Germline V gives CDR1 ENHRY, CDR2 SYGVKD. Losses at the gene ends were 4 bases for V and 5 bases for J; bases not matched to a gene: 7. CDR3 length: 15 amino acids.